This TCR beta chain appears in the sequencing data of a study of T-cell reconstitution after alpha-beta-depleted transplantation in children. Of note for this clonotype: Its target is not known.

Study-level results: Approximately two months post-transplant, alpha-beta T cells reportedly originated from several hundred expanded graft clones. From newly produced T cells came most of the T-cell counts and diversity one year after transplant. Surviving recipient cells, namely T cells and thymic progenitors, were the source of high day-60 TCRbeta diversity in some patients.

TCRbeta library preparation incorporated unique molecular identifiers. TCRdb independently ran MiXCR on the PCR reads; one entry per CDR3 protein. The repertoire consists of hundreds of thousands of distinct CDR3 sequences, with around 13% occurring once and the leading ten covering over 2%. Looked up from germline, CDR1 is MNHEY and CDR2 is SVGAGI. CDR3 length equals 12 residues. The V and J ends lost 5 bases and 2 bases respectively, with 5 bases between them. Source: PBMCs, mostly from graft donor cells, taken 360 days after TCRalphabeta/CD19-depleted stem cell transplant. V usage is TRBV6-5 and J usage is TRBJ2-3; D unclear. The receptor was derived from a male patient between 10 and 17 years old who had a stem cell transplant for acute myeloid leukemia, so the T cells may come from the graft donor. The CDR3 coding sequence is TGTGCCAGCAGTGGCCCCACAGATACGCAGTATTTT. It is translated as CASSGPTDTQYF.